This entry is about one TCR beta chain. The antigen is not known. Collection of blood occurred at baseline, at cycle 4 day 1, and at cycle 7 day 1. Trimming pared 2 bases from V and 10 bases from J, leaving 18 bases between. Germline-derived CDR1 and CDR2 are SNHLY and FYNNEI. This CDR3 contains 16 residues. Only in-frame clones appear in the TCRdb table, and some are missing; sequencing was by immunoSEQ multiplex PCR. The sample shows 40,000 to 60,000 clones, 80% to 90% of them seen only once. These data are taken from a study of OX40 agonist ivuxolimab in advanced cancers. General study points: The study found among the lowest clonal expansion in partial responders at 0.1-3.0 mg/kg.

The material was CD4+ or CD8+ T cells sorted from blood, obtained in a trial of the OX40 agonist ivuxolimab. The receptor's source is an adult with an advanced solid tumor such as melanoma, head and neck, liver or kidney cancer. V is TRBV2 and J is TRBJ1-6; D is unclear. The CDR3 loop reads CASSEWVAHSGSPLHF. Written as DNA, the CDR3 is TGTGCCAGCAGTGAATGGGTAGCCCATTCCGGCTCACCCCTCCACTTT.